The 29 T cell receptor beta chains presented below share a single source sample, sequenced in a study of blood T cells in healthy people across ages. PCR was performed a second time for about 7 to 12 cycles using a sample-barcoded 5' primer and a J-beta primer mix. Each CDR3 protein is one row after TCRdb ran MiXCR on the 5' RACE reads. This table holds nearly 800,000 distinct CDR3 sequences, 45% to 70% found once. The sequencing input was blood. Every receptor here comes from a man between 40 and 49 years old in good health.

The CDR3 bases are TGTGCCAGCAGCCAGCGGGAGGGAAATGAGCAGTTCTTC. Its protein product is CASSQREGNEQFF. The V gene is TRBV7-6, the J gene TRBJ2-1; 10 nucleotides align to TRBD2. This CDR3 spans 13 amino acids. V shed 5 bases and J 7 bases; nucleotides not matched to a gene: 2. CDR1 is SGHVS, CDR2 FNYEAQ, per germline.

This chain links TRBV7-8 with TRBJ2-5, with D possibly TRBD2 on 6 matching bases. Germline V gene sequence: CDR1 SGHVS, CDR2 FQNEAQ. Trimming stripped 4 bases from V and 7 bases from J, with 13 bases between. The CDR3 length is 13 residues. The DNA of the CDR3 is TGTGCCAGCAGCTCCACGGGAGCAGCGACCCAGTACTTC. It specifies CASSSTGAATQYF.

The CDR3 sequence is CASSEAQQGIQYF. CDR3 DNA sequence: TGTGCCAGCAGTGAAGCCCAACAGGGGATTCAGTACTTC. The rearrangement links TRBV6-1 to TRBJ2-5, with 7 bases fitting TRBD1. Trimming removed 0 bases from V and 11 bases from J; junction bases left unmatched: 6. Germline V gives CDR1 MNHNS, CDR2 SASEGT. This CDR3 is 13 amino acids long.

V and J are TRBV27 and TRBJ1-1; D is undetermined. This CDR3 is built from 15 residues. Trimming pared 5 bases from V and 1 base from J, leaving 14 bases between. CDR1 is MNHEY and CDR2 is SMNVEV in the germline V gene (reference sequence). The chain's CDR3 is CASSPYGSANTEAFF. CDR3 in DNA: TGTGCCAGCAGTCCCTACGGATCCGCGAACACTGAAGCTTTCTTT.

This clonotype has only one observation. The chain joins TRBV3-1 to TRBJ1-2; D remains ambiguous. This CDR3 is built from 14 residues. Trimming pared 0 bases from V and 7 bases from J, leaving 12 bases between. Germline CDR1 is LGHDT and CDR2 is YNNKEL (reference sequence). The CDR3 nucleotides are TGTGCCAGCAGCCAAGATCCCCGGTTGAGTGGCTACACCTTC. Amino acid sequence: CASSQDPRLSGYTF.

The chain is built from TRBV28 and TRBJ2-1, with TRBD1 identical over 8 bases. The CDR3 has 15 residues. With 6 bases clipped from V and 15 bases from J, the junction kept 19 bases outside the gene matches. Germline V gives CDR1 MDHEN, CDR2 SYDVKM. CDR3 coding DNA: TGTGCCAGCAGCCCCCACGAATCGGGACAGGACGTGCGGTTCTTC. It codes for CASSPHESGQDVRFF. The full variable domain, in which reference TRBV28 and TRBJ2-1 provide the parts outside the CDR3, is DVKVTQSSRYLVKRTGEKVFLECVQDMDHENMFWYRQDPGLGLRLIYFSYDVKMKEKGDIPEGYSVSREKKERFSLILESASTNQTSMYLCASSPHESGQDVRFFGPGTRLTVL.

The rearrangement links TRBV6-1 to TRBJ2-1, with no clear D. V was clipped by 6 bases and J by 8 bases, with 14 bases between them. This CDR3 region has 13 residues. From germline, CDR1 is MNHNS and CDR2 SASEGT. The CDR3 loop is CASRGPNRYEQFF. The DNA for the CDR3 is TGTGCCAGCAGGGGCCCGAACCGGTATGAGCAGTTCTTC.

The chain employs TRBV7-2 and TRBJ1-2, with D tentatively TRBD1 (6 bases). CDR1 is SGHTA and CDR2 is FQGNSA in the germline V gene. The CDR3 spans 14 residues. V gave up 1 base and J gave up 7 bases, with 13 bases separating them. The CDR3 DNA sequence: TGTGCCAGCAGCTTAGTAGGGGGGCTTAGTGGCTACACCTTC. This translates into CASSLVGGLSGYTF.

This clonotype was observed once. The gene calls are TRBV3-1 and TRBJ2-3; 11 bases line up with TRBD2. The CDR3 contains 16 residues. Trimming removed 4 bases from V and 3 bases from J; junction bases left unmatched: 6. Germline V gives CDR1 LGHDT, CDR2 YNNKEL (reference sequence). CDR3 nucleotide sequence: TGTGCCAGCAGCCGAGTAGCGGGGGGGCTGACAGATACGCAGTATTTT. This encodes CASSRVAGGLTDTQYF.

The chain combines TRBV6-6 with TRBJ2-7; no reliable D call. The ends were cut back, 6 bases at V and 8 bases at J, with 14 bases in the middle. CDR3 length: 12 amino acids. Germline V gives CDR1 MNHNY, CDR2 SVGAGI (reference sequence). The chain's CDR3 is CASSPRKGKQYF. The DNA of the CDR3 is TGTGCCAGCAGCCCCCGTAAGGGCAAGCAGTACTTC.

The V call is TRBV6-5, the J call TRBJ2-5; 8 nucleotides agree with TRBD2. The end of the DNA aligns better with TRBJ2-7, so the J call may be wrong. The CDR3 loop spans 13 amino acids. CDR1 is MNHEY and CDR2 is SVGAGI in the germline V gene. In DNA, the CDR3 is TGTGCCAGCAGCCCGGCGGGGGGCCGCGAGCAGTACTTC. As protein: CASSPAGGREQYF.

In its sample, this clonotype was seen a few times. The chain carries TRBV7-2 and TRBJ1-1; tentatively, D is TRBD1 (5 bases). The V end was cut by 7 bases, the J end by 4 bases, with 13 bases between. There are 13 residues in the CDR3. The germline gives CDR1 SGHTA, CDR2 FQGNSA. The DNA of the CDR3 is TGTGCCAGCACCCTACAGAGGGGCACTGAAGCTTTCTTT. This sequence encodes CASTLQRGTEAFF.

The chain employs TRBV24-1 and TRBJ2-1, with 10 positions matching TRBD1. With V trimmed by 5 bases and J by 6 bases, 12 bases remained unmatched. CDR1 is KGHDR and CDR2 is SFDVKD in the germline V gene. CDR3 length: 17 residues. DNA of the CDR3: TGTGCCACCAGTGGCCTTAAGACAGGGGGCCTGAGCAATGAGCAGTTCTTC. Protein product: CATSGLKTGGLSNEQFF.

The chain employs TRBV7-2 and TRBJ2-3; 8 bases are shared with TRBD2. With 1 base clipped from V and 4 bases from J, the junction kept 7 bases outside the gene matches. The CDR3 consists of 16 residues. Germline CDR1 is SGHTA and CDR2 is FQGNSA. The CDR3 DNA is TGTGCCAGCAGCTTAGGAGCCGGGAGGGAAGCAGATACGCAGTATTTT. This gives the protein CASSLGAGREADTQYF.

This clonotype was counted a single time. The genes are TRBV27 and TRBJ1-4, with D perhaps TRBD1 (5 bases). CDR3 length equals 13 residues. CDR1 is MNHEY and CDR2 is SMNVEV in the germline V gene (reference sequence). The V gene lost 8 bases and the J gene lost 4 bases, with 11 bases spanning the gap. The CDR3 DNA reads TGTGCCAGCCAGGGACGGCTTAATGAAAAACTGTTTTTT. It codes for CASQGRLNEKLFF.

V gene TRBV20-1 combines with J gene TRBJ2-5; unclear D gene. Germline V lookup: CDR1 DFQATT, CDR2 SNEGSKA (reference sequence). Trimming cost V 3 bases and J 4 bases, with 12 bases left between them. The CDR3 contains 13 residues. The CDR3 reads CSASPDGRETQYF. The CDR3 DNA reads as TGCAGTGCTAGCCCAGATGGGCGAGAGACCCAGTACTTC.

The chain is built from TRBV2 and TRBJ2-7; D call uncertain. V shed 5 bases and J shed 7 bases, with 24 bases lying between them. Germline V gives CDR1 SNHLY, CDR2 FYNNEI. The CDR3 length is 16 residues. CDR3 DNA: TGTGCCAGCAGTCCAAGAGCCGGCATTCCCCCTATAGAGCAGTACTTC. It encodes CASSPRAGIPPIEQYF.

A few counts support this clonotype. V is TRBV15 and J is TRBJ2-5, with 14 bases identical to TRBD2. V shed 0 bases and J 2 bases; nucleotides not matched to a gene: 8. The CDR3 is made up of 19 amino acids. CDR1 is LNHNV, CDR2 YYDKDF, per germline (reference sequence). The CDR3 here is CATSRDKGTSGRGQETQYF. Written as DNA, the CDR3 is TGTGCCACCAGCAGAGACAAAGGGACTAGCGGGAGAGGACAAGAGACCCAGTACTTC.

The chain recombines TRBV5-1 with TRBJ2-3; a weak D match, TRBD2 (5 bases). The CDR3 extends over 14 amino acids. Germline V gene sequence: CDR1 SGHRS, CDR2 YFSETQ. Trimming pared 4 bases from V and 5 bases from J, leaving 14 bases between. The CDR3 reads CASSQEARRDTQYF. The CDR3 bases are TGCGCCAGCAGCCAGGAGGCTAGAAGAGATACGCAGTATTTT. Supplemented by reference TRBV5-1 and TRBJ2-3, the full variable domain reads KAGVTQTPRYLIKTRGQQVTLSCSPISGHRSVSWYQQTPGQGLQFLFEYFSETQRNKGNFPGRFSGRQFSNSRSEMNVSTLELGDSALYLCASSQEARRDTQYFGPGTRLTVL.

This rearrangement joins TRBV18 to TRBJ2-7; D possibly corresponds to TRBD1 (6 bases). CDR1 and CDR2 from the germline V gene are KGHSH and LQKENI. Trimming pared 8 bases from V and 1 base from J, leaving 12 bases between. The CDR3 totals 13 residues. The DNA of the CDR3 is TGTGCCAGCGCCGGGACATCTTCCTACGAGCAGTACTTC. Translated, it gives CASAGTSSYEQYF. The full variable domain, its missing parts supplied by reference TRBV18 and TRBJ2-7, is NAGVMQNPRHLVRRRGQEARLRCSPMKGHSHVYWYRQLPEEGLKFMVYLQKENIIDESGMPKERFSAEFPKEGPSILRIQQVVRGDSAAYFCASAGTSSYEQYFGPGTRLTVT.

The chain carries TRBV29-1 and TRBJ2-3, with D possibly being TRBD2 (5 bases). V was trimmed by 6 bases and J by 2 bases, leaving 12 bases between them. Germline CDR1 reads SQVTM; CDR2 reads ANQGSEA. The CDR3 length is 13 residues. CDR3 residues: CSVWTPPTDTQYF. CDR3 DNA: TGCAGCGTATGGACTCCCCCCACAGATACGCAGTATTTT.

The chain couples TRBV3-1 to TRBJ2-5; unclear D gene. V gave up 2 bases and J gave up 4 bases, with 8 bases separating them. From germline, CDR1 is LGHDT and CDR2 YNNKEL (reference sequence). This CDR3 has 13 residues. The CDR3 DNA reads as TGTGCCAGCAGCCAACGAATGGGAGAGACCCAGTACTTC. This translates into CASSQRMGETQYF.

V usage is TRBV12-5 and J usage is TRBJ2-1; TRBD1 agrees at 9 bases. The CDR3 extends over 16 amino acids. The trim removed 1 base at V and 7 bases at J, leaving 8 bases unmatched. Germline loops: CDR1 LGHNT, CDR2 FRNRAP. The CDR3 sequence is CASGLGQGQGVNEQFF. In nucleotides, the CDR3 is TGTGCTAGTGGTTTGGGACAGGGACAGGGAGTAAATGAGCAGTTCTTC.

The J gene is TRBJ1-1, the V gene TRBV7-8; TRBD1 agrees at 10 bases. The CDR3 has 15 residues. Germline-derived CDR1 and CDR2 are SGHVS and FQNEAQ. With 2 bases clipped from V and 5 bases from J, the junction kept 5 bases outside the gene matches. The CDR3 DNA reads TGTGCCAGCAGCTTATCACCGGGACAGGGGACTGAAGCTTTCTTT. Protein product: CASSLSPGQGTEAFF.

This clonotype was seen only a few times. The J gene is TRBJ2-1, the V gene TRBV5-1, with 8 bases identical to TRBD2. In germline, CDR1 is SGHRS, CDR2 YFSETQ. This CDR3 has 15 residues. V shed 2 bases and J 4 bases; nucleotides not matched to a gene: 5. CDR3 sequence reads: CASSFSGGSYNEQFF. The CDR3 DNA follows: TGCGCCAGCAGCTTCAGCGGGGGTTCGTACAATGAGCAGTTCTTC.

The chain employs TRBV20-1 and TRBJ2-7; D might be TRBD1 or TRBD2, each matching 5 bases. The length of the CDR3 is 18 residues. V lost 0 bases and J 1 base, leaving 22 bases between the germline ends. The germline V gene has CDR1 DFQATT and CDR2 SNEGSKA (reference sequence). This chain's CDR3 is CSARDLGTGNLGSYEQYF. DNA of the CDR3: TGCAGTGCTAGAGATCTCGGGACGGGGAATCTGGGTTCCTACGAGCAGTACTTC.

In DNA form, the CDR3 reads TGTGCCAGCAGTTACTCCCCGGTCGGGTCCTACGAGCAGTACTTC. Encoded protein: CASSYSPVGSYEQYF. The rearrangement joins TRBV6-5 to TRBJ2-4; no clear D gene. The J call is doubtful: the DNA matches TRBJ2-7 better. Germline assignment: CDR1 MNHEY and CDR2 SVGAGI. This CDR3 contains 15 residues.

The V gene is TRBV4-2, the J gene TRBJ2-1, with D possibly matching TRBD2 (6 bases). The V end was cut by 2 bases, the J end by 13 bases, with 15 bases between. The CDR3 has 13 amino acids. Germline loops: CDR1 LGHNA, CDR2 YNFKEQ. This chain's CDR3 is CASSQLTGETQFF. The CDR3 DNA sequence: TGTGCCAGCAGCCAACTAACGGGGGAGACCCAGTTCTTC.

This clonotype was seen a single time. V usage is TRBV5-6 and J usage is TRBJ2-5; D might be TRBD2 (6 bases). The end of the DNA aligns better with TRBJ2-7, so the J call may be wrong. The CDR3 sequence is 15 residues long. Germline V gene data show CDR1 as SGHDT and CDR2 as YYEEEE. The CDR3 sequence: CASGDPRGSSYEQYF. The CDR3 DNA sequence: TGTGCCAGCGGCGATCCGCGGGGCAGCTCCTACGAGCAGTACTTC.